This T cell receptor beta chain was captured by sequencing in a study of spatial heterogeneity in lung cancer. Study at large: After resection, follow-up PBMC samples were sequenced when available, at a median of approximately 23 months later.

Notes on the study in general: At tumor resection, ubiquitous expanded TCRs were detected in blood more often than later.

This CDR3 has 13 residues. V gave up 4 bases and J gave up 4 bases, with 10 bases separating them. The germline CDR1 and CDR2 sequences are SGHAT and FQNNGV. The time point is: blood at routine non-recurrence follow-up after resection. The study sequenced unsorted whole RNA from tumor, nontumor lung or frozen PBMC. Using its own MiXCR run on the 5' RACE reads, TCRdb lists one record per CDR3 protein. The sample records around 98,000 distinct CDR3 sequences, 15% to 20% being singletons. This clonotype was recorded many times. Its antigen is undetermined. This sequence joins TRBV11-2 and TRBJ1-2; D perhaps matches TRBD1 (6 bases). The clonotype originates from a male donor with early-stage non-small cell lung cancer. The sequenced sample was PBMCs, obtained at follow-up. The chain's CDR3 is CASSSTGSYGYTF. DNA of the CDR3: TGTGCCAGCAGCTCCACAGGGTCCTATGGCTACACCTTC. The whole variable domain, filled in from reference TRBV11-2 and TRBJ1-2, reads EAGVAQSPRYKIIEKRQSVAFWCNPISGHATLYWYQQILGQGPKLLIQFQNNGVVDDSQLPKDRFSAERLKGVDSTLKIQPAKLEDSAVYLCASSSTGSYGYTFGSGTRLTVV.